A single sample gave rise to the 23 T cell receptor beta chains below, sequenced in a study of early T cells in non-severe SARS-CoV-2 infection. One entry per CDR3 protein results from TCRdb running MiXCR on the 5' RACE reads. Of under 70,000 distinct CDR3 sequences detected, about 15% appear once; the ten largest clones hold over 8%. The material sequenced was whole blood, taken at baseline. All receptors derive from an adult who was a healthcare worker with PCR-confirmed SARS-CoV-2 infection or an uninfected control (not recorded which).

This clonotype has just a few counts. The chain carries TRBV11-1 and TRBJ1-5; D is uncertain. This CDR3 contains 13 residues. Trimming stripped 1 base from V and 7 bases from J, with 8 bases between. Germline V lookup: CDR1 SGHAT, CDR2 FQDESV (reference sequence). This CDR3 is CASSLGLGQPQHF. CDR3 nucleotides: TGTGCCAGCAGCTTAGGGCTAGGGCAGCCCCAGCATTTT.

The J gene is TRBJ1-1, the V gene TRBV6-1, with D maybe TRBD1 (6 bases). Between the trimmed V and J ends, which lost 2 bases and 3 bases, there was a span of 7 bases. This CDR3 has 13 residues. CDR1 MNHNS and CDR2 SASEGT come from the germline V gene. The CDR3 loop is CASSEQGHTEAFF. The CDR3, as DNA: TGTGCCAGCAGTGAACAGGGGCACACTGAAGCTTTCTTT.

This clonotype was recorded at least ten times. The chain joins TRBV4-1 to TRBJ1-1; D is unclear. This CDR3 contains 14 residues. Deletions cut 1 base from V and 0 bases from J, with 6 bases between. CDR1 and CDR2 (germline): MGHRA, YSYEKL. The CDR3 sequence: CASSQGWVNTEAFF. The CDR3 DNA sequence: TGCGCCAGCAGCCAAGGATGGGTGAACACTGAAGCTTTCTTT.

This clonotype was observed a handful of times. The rearrangement joins TRBV20-1 to TRBJ2-1; 9 nucleotides agree with TRBD2. The V gene's germline CDR1 is DFQATT and CDR2 SNEGSKA (reference sequence). J gave up 9 bases and V 6 bases, and 12 bases lay outside the gene matches. The CDR3 spans 14 residues. CDR3 sequence (DNA): TGCAGTGCCAGACTAGCGGAGGGTGTAAGTGAGCAGTTCTTC. It encodes CSARLAEGVSEQFF.

This clonotype was seen more than once but under ten times. The chain uses TRBV28 and TRBJ1-1; the D gene is possibly TRBD1 (6 bases). Germline values: CDR1 MDHEN, CDR2 SYDVKM. Trimming stripped 2 bases from V and 3 bases from J, with 13 bases between. The CDR3 runs 15 residues. CDR3 DNA sequence: TGTGCCAGCAGTTTACCCAGGGGATGGGACACTGAAGCTTTCTTT. It is translated as CASSLPRGWDTEAFF. Together with reference TRBV28 and TRBJ1-1, the CDR3 gives the full variable domain: DVKVTQSSRYLVKRTGEKVFLECVQDMDHENMFWYRQDPGLGLRLIYFSYDVKMKEKGDIPEGYSVSREKKERFSLILESASTNQTSMYLCASSLPRGWDTEAFFGQGTRLTVV.

In its sample, this clonotype was seen a few times. V usage is TRBV28 and J usage is TRBJ2-5; D gene unclear. CDR1 and CDR2 from the germline V gene are MDHEN and SYDVKM. V was trimmed by 6 bases and J by 1 base, leaving 15 bases between them. This CDR3 has 15 amino acids. CDR3 residues: CASSQAGVIQETQYF. CDR3 nucleotides: TGTGCCAGCAGCCAGGCTGGAGTGATCCAAGAGACCCAGTACTTC.

This clonotype was found many times. The chain links TRBV7-2 to TRBJ1-2; unclear D gene. Germline lookup yields CDR1 SGHTA and CDR2 FQGNSA. V lost 2 bases, J lost 4 bases, and 8 bases lay in between. This CDR3 spans 13 amino acids. CDR3 in DNA: TGTGCCAGCAGCTTATTAACGGCCTATGGCTACACCTTC. Its protein is CASSLLTAYGYTF.

This clonotype was seen many times. The chain links TRBV7-8 to TRBJ1-1, with D possibly matching TRBD1 (5 bases). The V end lost 6 bases, the J end lost 1 base, and 9 bases lay between the germline ends. The CDR3 length is 13 residues. The V gene's germline CDR1 is SGHVS and CDR2 FQNEAQ. CDR3 amino acids: CASSWDGNTEAFF. In nucleotides, the CDR3 is TGTGCCAGCAGTTGGGACGGGAACACTGAAGCTTTCTTT.

This clonotype was counted only a few times. This chain connects TRBV25-1 to TRBJ1-5, with a weak D call TRBD1 (5 bases). Germline V gene data show CDR1 as MGHDK and CDR2 as SYGVNS. CDR3 length: 13 amino acids. The V and J ends lost 2 bases and 6 bases respectively, with 8 bases between them. CDR3 sequence (DNA): TGTGCCAGCAGTGAACAGGGAGGTCAGCCCCAGCATTTT. Its protein product is CASSEQGGQPQHF.

The chain uses TRBV18 and TRBJ1-6, with 8 bases matching TRBD1. The germline gives CDR1 KGHSH, CDR2 LQKENI. This CDR3 contains 17 residues. V was clipped by 0 bases and J by 6 bases; unmatched bases: 7. The CDR3, as DNA: TGTGCCAGCTCACCACCGGCAGGGGGCCTCGGTAATTCACCCCTCCACTTT. Translating gives CASSPPAGGLGNSPLHF.

The chain carries TRBV2 and TRBJ2-1, with D tentatively TRBD1 or TRBD2 (5 bases each). Per the germline V gene, CDR1 is SNHLY and CDR2 is FYNNEI. V dropped 2 bases and J dropped 0 bases, with 11 bases sitting between them. This CDR3 spans 16 amino acids. The CDR3 bases are TGTGCCAGCAGTGAAAGAGGGGCTAGCTCCTACAATGAGCAGTTCTTC. This sequence encodes CASSERGASSYNEQFF.

Only a few counts were recorded for this clonotype. This chain connects TRBV29-1 to TRBJ2-3; the D is unclear. Germline CDR1 and CDR2: SQVTM and ANQGSEA. The CDR3 is made up of 14 amino acids. Trimming took 3 bases from V and 1 from J, leaving 11 bases between them. CDR3 sequence: CSVEYQVGTDTQYF. The CDR3 region has the DNA TGCAGCGTTGAGTATCAGGTCGGCACAGATACGCAGTATTTT.

This clonotype showed up just a few times. The chain carries TRBV20-1 and TRBJ2-7; 7 nucleotides line up with TRBD2. The CDR3 runs to 14 residues. The V and J ends lost 8 bases and 5 bases, in that order; junction bases with no gene match: 15. From germline, CDR1 is DFQATT and CDR2 SNEGSKA (reference sequence). The CDR3 nucleotides read TGCAGTCCCCCCGTCGGTCTAGCGGTCCACGAGCAGTACTTC. It translates to CSPPVGLAVHEQYF.

This clonotype showed up many times. The V and J genes are TRBV6-6 and TRBJ2-1; perhaps D is TRBD1 or TRBD2 (5 bases each). This CDR3 is built from 15 residues. V lost 6 bases and J 5 bases, leaving 17 bases between the germline ends. Germline CDR1 is MNHNY and CDR2 is SVGAGI (reference sequence). CDR3 nucleotide sequence: TGTGCCAGCAGCCTAGGGACCCGGGCCCACAATGAGCAGTTCTTC. Protein sequence: CASSLGTRAHNEQFF.

This clonotype has ten or more counts. The genes are TRBV7-9 and TRBJ1-5; D not certain. V was trimmed by 1 base and J by 5 bases, leaving 3 bases between them. The CDR3 is 12 residues long. CDR1 SEHNR and CDR2 FQNEAQ come from the germline V gene (reference sequence). The CDR3 protein is CASSLGDQPQHF. Here the CDR3 DNA reads TGTGCCAGCAGCTTAGGCGATCAGCCCCAGCATTTT.

This clonotype was found a few times. The rearrangement joins TRBV27 to TRBJ2-5; the D call may be TRBD1 or TRBD2 (6 bases each). Trimming pared 8 bases from V and 5 bases from J, leaving 30 bases between. Per germline, CDR1 MNHEY and CDR2 SMNVEV (reference sequence). CDR3 size: 18 residues. DNA of the CDR3: TGTGCCAGCCCCGGACCCTTCGGGACACCGGGAGTGGTGGAGACCCAGTACTTC. It specifies CASPGPFGTPGVVETQYF.

Points on this clonotype: An end of the junction does not agree with germline; a read error may underlie this. The CDR3 spells CTGTEANYGYTF. Written as DNA, the CDR3 is TGTACCGGGACCGAAGCTAACTATGGCTACACCTTC. The rearrangement uses TRBV20-1 and TRBJ1-2; D is possibly TRBD1 (5 bases). CDR1 is DFQATT, CDR2 SNEGSKA, per germline (reference sequence). The CDR3 totals 12 residues.

This chain joins TRBV6-1 and TRBJ2-7; unclear D gene. The CDR3 is 14 residues long. Germline V gene lookup returns CDR1 MNHNS and CDR2 SASEGT. V dropped 6 bases and J dropped 0 bases, with 12 bases sitting between them. CDR3: CASRGGSSSYEQYF. The CDR3 DNA reads TGTGCCAGCAGAGGCGGCTCCTCCTCCTACGAGCAGTACTTC.

The table lists this clonotype with a few counts. The J gene is TRBJ2-1, the V gene TRBV7-9; a possible D gene is TRBD1 (6 bases). The CDR3 is made up of 15 amino acids. Trimming took off 5 bases at V and 5 bases at J, with 16 bases between the two ends. CDR1 is SEHNR, CDR2 FQNEAQ, per germline (reference sequence). In DNA, the CDR3 is TGTGCCAGCAGCGGGGGCGGCTTCGCCGACAATGAGCAGTTCTTC. Translation gives CASSGGGFADNEQFF.

The rearrangement links TRBV18 to TRBJ1-4, with D unclear. The CDR3 is made up of 15 amino acids. In germline, CDR1 is KGHSH, CDR2 LQKENI. The V gene lost 0 bases and the J gene lost 3 bases, with 8 bases spanning the gap. The CDR3 loop reads CASSPPLVPNEKLFF. CDR3 nucleotide sequence: TGTGCCAGCTCACCACCTTTGGTTCCTAATGAAAAACTGTTTTTT.

The V and J genes are TRBV27 and TRBJ1-3, with a tentative D call TRBD1 (5 bases). The germline V gene has CDR1 MNHEY and CDR2 SMNVEV (reference sequence). The V end was cut by 7 bases, the J end by 9 bases, with 19 bases between. The CDR3 runs to 14 residues. In nucleotides, the CDR3 is TGTGCCAGCAATGCCCCACTGGGGCGAATCACCATATATTTT. Translation: CASNAPLGRITIYF.

This clonotype has a count of ten or more. The chain employs TRBV7-9 and TRBJ2-1; 11 bases are a match to TRBD1. The ends lost 5 bases at V and 3 bases at J; junction bases unmatched: 3. This CDR3 comprises 15 residues. Germline V gene data show CDR1 as SEHNR and CDR2 as FQNEAQ (reference sequence). The CDR3 loop is CASSEGQGDYNEQFF. CDR3 coding DNA: TGTGCCAGCAGCGAGGGACAGGGGGACTACAATGAGCAGTTCTTC.

This clonotype was counted only a few times. The gene calls are TRBV28 and TRBJ2-7; 10 bases agree with TRBD2. CDR3 length: 16 residues. V dropped 6 bases and J dropped 3; count of bases not matched to a gene: 11. Germline V CDR1 and CDR2: MDHEN, SYDVKM. The CDR3: CASSHTSGEVFYEQYF. CDR3 nucleotide sequence: TGTGCCAGCAGCCACACTAGCGGGGAGGTCTTCTACGAGCAGTACTTC.